This entry describes one T cell receptor beta chain. The sample originates from a study of cytomegalovirus exposure and HLA in healthy donors. V was clipped by 3 bases and J by 4 bases; unmatched bases: 5. This CDR3 contains 15 residues. Germline CDR1 and CDR2: SGHVS and FQNEAQ. The PCR employed 60 Vbeta primers together with 13 Jbeta primers. Method: immunoSEQ multiplex PCR; TCRdb's copy keeps in-frame clones and lacks some. The sample lists roughly 190,000 clones, 81% seen once, with about 1.8% in the top ten. This TCR was recovered from a man aged 18 to 29 in good health and CMV-seronegative. Sequenced material: PBMCs. The chain recombines TRBV7-8 with TRBJ1-2, with 10 bases lining up with TRBD1. In nucleotides, the CDR3 is TGTGCCAGCAGCTTCTCCGGGACAGGGGTCTATGGCTACACCTTC. This codes for CASSFSGTGVYGYTF. Based on the CDR3 plus reference TRBV7-8 and TRBJ1-2, the full variable domain is GAGVSQSPRYKVAKRGQDVALRCDPISGHVSLFWYQQALGQGPEFLTYFQNEAQLDKSGLPSDRFFAERPEGSVSTLKIQRTQQEDSAVYLCASSFSGTGVYGYTFGSGTRLTVV.